This T cell receptor beta chain stems from a study of OX40 agonist ivuxolimab in advanced cancers. Study-level background: Patients received intravenous ivuxolimab every 2 weeks at 0.01 to 10 mg/kg. Dose-escalation cases comprised hepatocellular carcinoma, melanoma, renal cell or head and neck cancer.

Profiled with immunoSEQ multiplex PCR; TCRdb holds only in-frame clones, not every one. This table has 75,000 to 100,000 clones, about 90% appearing once. There are 15 residues in the CDR3. Trimming cost V 2 bases and J 7 bases; bases outside gene matches: 8. CDR1 is SGHTA, CDR2 FQGNSA, per germline. Sampling times: baseline, cycle 4 day 1, cycle 7 day 1. The input for sequencing was CD4+ or CD8+ T cells sorted from blood, taken in a trial of the OX40 agonist ivuxolimab. The receptor comes from an adult with an advanced solid tumor such as melanoma, head and neck, liver or kidney cancer. The J gene is TRBJ2-1, the V gene TRBV7-2; 7 bases map to TRBD2. As DNA, the CDR3 is TGTGCCAGCAGCTTATCTGTCGGACTAGGGAATGAGCAGTTCTTC. As protein: CASSLSVGLGNEQFF. Together with reference TRBV7-2 and TRBJ2-1, the CDR3 gives the full variable domain: GAGVSQSPSNKVTEKGKDVELRCDPISGHTALYWYRQSLGQGLEFLIYFQGNSAPDKSGLPSDRFSAERTGGSVSTLTIQRTQQEDSAVYLCASSLSVGLGNEQFFGPGTRLTVL.